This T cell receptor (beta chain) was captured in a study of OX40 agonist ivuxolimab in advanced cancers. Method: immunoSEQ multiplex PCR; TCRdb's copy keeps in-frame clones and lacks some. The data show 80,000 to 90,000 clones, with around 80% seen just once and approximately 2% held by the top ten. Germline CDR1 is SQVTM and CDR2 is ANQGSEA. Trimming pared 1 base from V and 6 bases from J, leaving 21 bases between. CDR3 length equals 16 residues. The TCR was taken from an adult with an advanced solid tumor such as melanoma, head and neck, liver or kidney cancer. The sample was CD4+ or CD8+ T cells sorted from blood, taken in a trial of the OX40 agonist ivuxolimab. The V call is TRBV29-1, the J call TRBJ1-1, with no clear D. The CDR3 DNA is TGCAGCGTTGAAGGGATCGGGGAGACCCTCGGGGCTGAAGCTTTCTTT. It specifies CSVEGIGETLGAEAFF.